The T cell receptor beta chain described here comes from a study of CD8 T cells in ankylosing spondylitis. Quantitative 5'-RACE was performed with molecular barcodes, and it yielded the TCR beta libraries. TCRdb reanalysed the 5' RACE reads using MiXCR and keeps one entry per CDR3 protein. Among approximately 540,000 distinct CDR3 sequences, roughly 13% were seen once, and the ten largest hold about 6.8%. Germline CDR1 LGHDT, CDR2 YNNKEL (reference sequence). Deletions cut 1 base from V and 9 bases from J, with 7 bases between. The CDR3 contains 12 residues. Findings and limits, study-wide: CD8+ disease-linked clones were present at relatively low frequencies in blood. It appeared that ankylosing spondylitis blood was characterized by a TCR beta motif of fewer than 10 highly homologous variants. Significant enrichment of disease-linked clones was reportedly seen in matched ankylosing spondylitis synovial fluid.

This clonotype has more than one count but fewer than ten. Antigen unknown. This clonotype was sampled from a male donor with ankylosing spondylitis. The chain uses TRBV3-1 and TRBJ2-1; no firm D call. The sequencing sample was made of blood, either unsorted or a sorted T cell fraction (not recorded which). The CDR3 is CASSQAMSEQFF. The CDR3 DNA follows: TGTGCCAGCAGCCAAGCGATGAGTGAGCAGTTCTTC.